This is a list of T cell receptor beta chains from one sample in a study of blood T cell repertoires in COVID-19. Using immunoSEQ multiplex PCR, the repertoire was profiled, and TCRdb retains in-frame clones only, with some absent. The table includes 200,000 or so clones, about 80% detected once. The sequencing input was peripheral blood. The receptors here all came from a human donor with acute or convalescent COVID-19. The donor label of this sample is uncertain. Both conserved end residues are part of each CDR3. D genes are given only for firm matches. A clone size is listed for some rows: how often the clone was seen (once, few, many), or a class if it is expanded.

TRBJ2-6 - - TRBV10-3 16 TGTGCCATCAGTGAGTCGGGGAGTGCCGGGGCCAACGTCCTGACTTTC CAISESGSAGANVLTF
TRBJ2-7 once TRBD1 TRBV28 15 TGTGCCAGCACCCCAGGGGACAGGGGGCGCACCGAGCAGTACTTC CASTPGDRGRTEQYF
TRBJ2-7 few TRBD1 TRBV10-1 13 TGCGCCAGCAGTGCTAGCAGGGGGTACGAGCAGTACTTC CASSASRGYEQYF
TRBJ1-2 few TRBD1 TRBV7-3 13 TGTGCCAGCAGCTCGGACAGGGGCCGAGGCTACACCTTC CASSSDRGRGYTF
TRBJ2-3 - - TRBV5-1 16 TGCGCCAGCAGCTTGGCCCCAGGGCCCGAGGCAGATACGCAGTATTTT CASSLAPGPEADTQYF
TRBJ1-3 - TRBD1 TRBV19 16 TGTGCCAGTAGCCCGGGACAGGGGAGCTCTGGAAACACCATATATTTT CASSPGQGSSGNTIYF
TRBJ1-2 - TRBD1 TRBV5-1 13 TGCGCCAGCAGCATCCGACAGGGAGATGGCTACACCTTC CASSIRQGDGYTF
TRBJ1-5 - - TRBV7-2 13 TGTGCCAGCAGCTTATCCCCTAATCAGCCCCAGCATTTT CASSLSPNQPQHF
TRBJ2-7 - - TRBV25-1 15 TGTGCCAGCAGTGAAAACCGCGGCCGCTTCTACGAGCAGTACTTC CASSENRGRFYEQYF
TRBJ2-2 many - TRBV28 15 TGTGCCAGCAGATCCAGCGGGCGGGACACCGGGGAGCTGTTTTTT CASRSSGRDTGELFF
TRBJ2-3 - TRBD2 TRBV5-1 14 TGCGCCAGCAGCCGGGAGGCTAGCGCAGATACGCAGTATTTT CASSREASADTQYF
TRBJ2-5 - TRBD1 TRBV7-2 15 TGTGCCAGCAGCTTAGGCATGACAGGGAAAGAGACCCAGTACTTC CASSLGMTGKETQYF
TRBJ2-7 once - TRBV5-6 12 TGTGCCAGCAGCTTGAACAGGGCCGAGCAGTACTTC CASSLNRAEQYF
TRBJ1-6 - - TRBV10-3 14 TGTGCCATCAGTGAGGGGCAGTATAATTCACCCCTCCACTTT CAISEGQYNSPLHF
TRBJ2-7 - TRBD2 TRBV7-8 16 TGTGCCAGCAGCCAGGGGGCTAGCGGGGGCTTCTACGAGCAGTACTTC CASSQGASGGFYEQYF
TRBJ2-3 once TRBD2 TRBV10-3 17 TGTGCCATCAGACTTTCCCCACTAGCGTCGGGCACAGATACGCAGTATTTT CAIRLSPLASGTDTQYF
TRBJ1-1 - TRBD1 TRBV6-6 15 TGTGCCAGCAGTCGGGACAGGGGCCGAATGGCTGAAGCTTTCTTT CASSRDRGRMAEAFF
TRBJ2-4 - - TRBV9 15 TGTGCCAGCAGCGTAGCGGCAGGTGTGAAAAACATTCAGTACTTC CASSVAAGVKNIQYF